These T cell receptor beta chains were read from a single sample in a study of T cells in Graves' hyperthyroidism and ophthalmopathy. Each CDR3 protein is one row after TCRdb ran MiXCR on the multiplex PCR reads. Counted here are a few hundred thousand distinct CDR3 sequences, about a sixth occurring once; the ten biggest clones make up 17%. The sequenced sample was blood. The source is a young woman with Graves' ophthalmopathy. Each CDR3 is given with its conserved first and last residue. D genes are given only for firm matches. Clone size is given for some rows only: seen once, a few or many times, or a class if the clone is expanded.

CDR3 protein: CASSILADTQYF
CDR3 DNA: TGTGCCAGCAGCATATTAGCGGATACGCAGTATTTT
V gene: TRBV7-2
clone size: .
J gene: TRBJ2-3
D gene: .

CDR3 protein: CSPTSDSSYNEQFF
CDR3 DNA: TGCAGTCCCACTAGCGACAGCTCCTACAATGAGCAGTTCTTC
V gene: TRBV20-1
clone size: many
J gene: TRBJ2-1
D gene: TRBD2

CDR3 protein: CASSEASTDTQYF
CDR3 DNA: TGTGCCAGCAGTGAAGCGTCTACAGATACGCAGTATTTT
V gene: TRBV2
clone size: few
J gene: TRBJ2-3
D gene: .

CDR3 protein: CASSYISYNEQFF
CDR3 DNA: TGTGCCAGCAGCTATATATCCTACAATGAGCAGTTCTTC
V gene: TRBV28
clone size: .
J gene: TRBJ2-1
D gene: .

CDR3 protein: CSARDSNYGYTF
CDR3 DNA: TGCAGTGCTAGGGACAGTAACTATGGCTACACCTTC
V gene: TRBV20-1
clone size: many
J gene: TRBJ1-2
D gene: .

CDR3 protein: CASSLRDRVVSGELFF
CDR3 DNA: TGTGCCAGCAGTTTGAGGGACAGGGTGGTCTCGGGAGAGCTGTTTTTT
V gene: TRBV12-3/TRBV12-4
clone size: many
J gene: TRBJ2-2
D gene: TRBD1

CDR3 protein: CASGPGISQPQHF
CDR3 DNA: TGTGCCAGCGGCCCGGGGATAAGTCAGCCCCAGCATTTT
V gene: TRBV28
clone size: few
J gene: TRBJ1-5
D gene: .

CDR3 protein: CASSFGSGWQNYGYTF
CDR3 DNA: TGTGCCAGCAGCTTCGGTAGTGGGTGGCAGAACTATGGCTACACCTTC
V gene: TRBV5-5
clone size: .
J gene: TRBJ1-2
D gene: .

CDR3 protein: CSARDLAGGPGRYNEQFF
CDR3 DNA: TGCAGTGCTAGAGATCTAGCGGGGGGCCCCGGAAGATACAATGAGCAGTTCTTC
V gene: TRBV20-1
clone size: many
J gene: TRBJ2-1
D gene: TRBD2

CDR3 protein: CASSLGAGPRYNTEAFF
CDR3 DNA: TGTGCCAGCAGTTTAGGGGCAGGGCCCCGCTATAACACTGAAGCTTTCTTT
V gene: TRBV27
clone size: .
J gene: TRBJ1-1
D gene: .

CDR3 protein: CSVGTEETEAFF
CDR3 DNA: TGCAGCGTGGGGACAGAGGAGACTGAAGCTTTCTTT
V gene: TRBV29-1
clone size: .
J gene: TRBJ1-1
D gene: TRBD1

CDR3 protein: CASSFSYEQCF
CDR3 DNA: TGTGCCAGCAGCTTCAGCTACGAGCAGTGCTTC
V gene: TRBV28
clone size: few
J gene: TRBJ2-7
D gene: .

CDR3 protein: CASSHTRTSEGEQFF
CDR3 DNA: TGTGCCAGCAGTCACACGAGGACTAGCGAGGGTGAGCAGTTCTTC
V gene: TRBV28
clone size: few
J gene: TRBJ2-1
D gene: TRBD2

CDR3 protein: CASGNAITQYF
CDR3 DNA: TGTGCCAGCGGGAACGCGATTACCCAGTACTTC
V gene: TRBV6-1
clone size: .
J gene: TRBJ2-5
D gene: .

CDR3 protein: CASSDPDRGLANYGYTF
CDR3 DNA: TGTGCCAGCAGCGATCCGGACAGGGGATTAGCTAACTATGGCTACACCTTC
V gene: TRBV12-3/TRBV12-4
clone size: many
J gene: TRBJ1-2
D gene: TRBD1

CDR3 protein: CASSLRTGRDSPLHF
CDR3 DNA: TGTGCCAGCAGCTTAAGGACAGGGCGGGACTCACCCCTCCACTTT
V gene: TRBV11-2
clone size: many
J gene: TRBJ1-6
D gene: TRBD1

CDR3 protein: CASSLMGRVTIKYEQYF
CDR3 DNA: TGTGCCAGCAGCTTAATGGGGCGGGTCACAATAAAGTACGAGCAGTACTTC
V gene: TRBV7-8
clone size: many
J gene: TRBJ2-7
D gene: .

CDR3 protein: CASSGAPERTYNEQFF
CDR3 DNA: TGTGCCAGCAGTGGCGCTCCCGAGAGGACCTACAATGAGCAGTTCTTC
V gene: TRBV2
clone size: many
J gene: TRBJ2-1
D gene: .

CDR3 protein: CSAHRDSGGAIGGETQYF
CDR3 DNA: TGCAGTGCACACCGGGATAGCGGGGGGGCGATCGGTGGTGAGACCCAGTACTTC
V gene: TRBV20-1
clone size: .
J gene: TRBJ2-5
D gene: TRBD2

CDR3 protein: CASSPGTSASTDTQYF
CDR3 DNA: TGTGCCAGCAGCCCCGGGACTAGCGCTAGCACAGATACGCAGTATTTT
V gene: TRBV7-9
clone size: .
J gene: TRBJ2-3
D gene: TRBD2

CDR3 protein: CSGRTGYLNQPQHF
CDR3 DNA: TGCAGTGGCCGGACAGGGTACCTCAATCAGCCCCAGCATTTT
V gene: TRBV20-1
clone size: many
J gene: TRBJ1-5
D gene: TRBD1

CDR3 protein: CASSYGPYSNQPQHF
CDR3 DNA: TGTGCCAGCAGCTATGGCCCATATAGCAATCAGCCCCAGCATTTT
V gene: TRBV7-8
clone size: many
J gene: TRBJ1-5
D gene: .

CDR3 protein: CASSRSQDLGEQFF
CDR3 DNA: TGTGCCAGCAGTAGGTCGCAGGATCTAGGTGAGCAGTTCTTC
V gene: TRBV2
clone size: many
J gene: TRBJ2-1
D gene: .

CDR3 protein: CASSQDLEGEGTEAFF
CDR3 DNA: TGTGCCAGCAGCCAAGATCTCGAGGGGGAAGGCACTGAAGCTTTCTTT
V gene: TRBV4-2
clone size: .
J gene: TRBJ1-1
D gene: .

CDR3 protein: CSARGLAGEEGTKNIQYF
CDR3 DNA: TGCAGTGCTAGAGGACTAGCGGGAGAGGAGGGAACCAAAAACATTCAGTACTTC
V gene: TRBV20-1
clone size: many
J gene: TRBJ2-4
D gene: TRBD2

CDR3 protein: CASSAPGTGDYNEQFF
CDR3 DNA: TGTGCCAGCAGCGCACCCGGGACAGGGGACTACAATGAGCAGTTCTTC
V gene: TRBV7-2
clone size: many
J gene: TRBJ2-1
D gene: TRBD1

CDR3 protein: CSVEDFGDTYEQYF
CDR3 DNA: TGCAGCGTTGAAGATTTTGGGGACACGTACGAGCAGTACTTC
V gene: TRBV29-1
clone size: few
J gene: TRBJ2-7
D gene: .

CDR3 protein: CASSFLTAGGTDTQYF
CDR3 DNA: TGTGCCAGCAGTTTTTTGACAGCGGGAGGCACAGATACGCAGTATTTT
V gene: TRBV28
clone size: many
J gene: TRBJ2-3
D gene: TRBD2

CDR3 protein: CASSQESGVTEAFF
CDR3 DNA: TGCGCCAGCAGCCAGGAATCAGGGGTTACTGAAGCTTTCTTT
V gene: TRBV4-1
clone size: .
J gene: TRBJ1-1
D gene: .

CDR3 protein: CSARARTSASYEQYF
CDR3 DNA: TGCAGTGCTAGGGCACGGACTAGCGCGTCCTACGAGCAGTACTTC
V gene: TRBV20-1
clone size: many
J gene: TRBJ2-7
D gene: TRBD2

CDR3 protein: CASSPLLGARPPYEQYF
CDR3 DNA: TGTGCCAGCAGTCCATTACTTGGCGCGCGCCCCCCGTACGAGCAGTACTTC
V gene: TRBV28
clone size: many
J gene: TRBJ2-7
D gene: .

CDR3 protein: CSASSGGGSSYNEQFF
CDR3 DNA: TGCAGTGCTAGTAGCGGAGGCGGCAGCTCCTACAATGAGCAGTTCTTC
V gene: TRBV20-1
clone size: .
J gene: TRBJ2-1
D gene: .

CDR3 protein: CASSKIAGGRYNEQFF
CDR3 DNA: TGCGCCAGCAGCAAGATAGCGGGAGGGAGATACAATGAGCAGTTCTTC
V gene: TRBV5-1
clone size: many
J gene: TRBJ2-1
D gene: TRBD2

CDR3 protein: CAWSYEGAADTGELFF
CDR3 DNA: TGTGCCTGGAGTTACGAGGGGGCGGCGGACACCGGGGAGCTGTTTTTT
V gene: TRBV30
clone size: many
J gene: TRBJ2-2
D gene: TRBD1

CDR3 protein: CASSGDYGYTF
CDR3 DNA: TGTGCCAGCAGTGGTGACTATGGCTACACCTTC
V gene: TRBV2
clone size: many
J gene: TRBJ1-2
D gene: .

CDR3 protein: CASSHDTSGIYNEQFF
CDR3 DNA: TGTGCCAGCAGCCATGACACTAGCGGGATCTACAATGAGCAGTTCTTC
V gene: TRBV3-1
clone size: many
J gene: TRBJ2-1
D gene: TRBD2